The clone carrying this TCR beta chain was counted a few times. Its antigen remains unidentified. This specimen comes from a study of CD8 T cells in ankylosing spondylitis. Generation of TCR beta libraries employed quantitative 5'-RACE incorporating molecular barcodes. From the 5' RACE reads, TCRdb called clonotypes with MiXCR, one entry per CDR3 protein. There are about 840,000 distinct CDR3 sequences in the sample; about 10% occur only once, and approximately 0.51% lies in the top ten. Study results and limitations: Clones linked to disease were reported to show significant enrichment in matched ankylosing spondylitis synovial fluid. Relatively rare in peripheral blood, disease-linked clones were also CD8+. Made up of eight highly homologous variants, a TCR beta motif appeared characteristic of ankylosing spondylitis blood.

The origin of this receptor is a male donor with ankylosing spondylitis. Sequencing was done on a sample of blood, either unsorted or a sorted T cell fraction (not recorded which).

In DNA form, the CDR3 reads TGTGCCATCAGCCTGACAGGGATGAACACTGAAGCTTTCTTT. As protein: CAISLTGMNTEAFF. The chain employs TRBV10-3 and TRBJ1-1, with 7 nucleotides matching TRBD1. The CDR3 consists of 14 residues. CDR1 and CDR2 (germline): ENHRY, SYGVKD. V dropped 6 bases and J dropped 0; count of bases not matched to a gene: 4.